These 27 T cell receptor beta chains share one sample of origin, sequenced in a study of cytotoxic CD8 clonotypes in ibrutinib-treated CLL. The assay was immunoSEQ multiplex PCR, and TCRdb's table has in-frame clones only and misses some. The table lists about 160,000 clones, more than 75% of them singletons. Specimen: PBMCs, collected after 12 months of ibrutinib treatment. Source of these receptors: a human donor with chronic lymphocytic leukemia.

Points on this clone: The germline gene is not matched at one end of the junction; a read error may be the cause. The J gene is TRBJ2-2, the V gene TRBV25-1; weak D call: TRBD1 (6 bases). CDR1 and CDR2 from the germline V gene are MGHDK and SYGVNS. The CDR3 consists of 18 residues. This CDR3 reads CASKGDGHQDLEHRGAVF. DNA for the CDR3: TGTGCCAGCAAGGGGGACGGACATCAGGACCTCGAACACCGGGGAGCTGTTTTT.

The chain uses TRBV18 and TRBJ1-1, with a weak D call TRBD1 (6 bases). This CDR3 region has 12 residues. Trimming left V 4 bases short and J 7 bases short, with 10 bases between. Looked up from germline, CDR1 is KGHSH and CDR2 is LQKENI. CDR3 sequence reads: CASSHGGDEAFF. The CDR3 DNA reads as TGTGCCAGCTCACACGGGGGCGATGAAGCTTTCTTT. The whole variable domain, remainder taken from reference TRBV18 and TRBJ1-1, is NAGVMQNPRHLVRRRGQEARLRCSPMKGHSHVYWYRQLPEEGLKFMVYLQKENIIDESGMPKERFSAEFPKEGPSILRIQQVVRGDSAAYFCASSHGGDEAFFGQGTRLTVV.

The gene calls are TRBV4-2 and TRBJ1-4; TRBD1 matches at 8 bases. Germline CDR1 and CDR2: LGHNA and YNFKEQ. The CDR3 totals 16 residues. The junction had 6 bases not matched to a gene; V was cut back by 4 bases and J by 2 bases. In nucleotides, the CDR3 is TGTGCCAGCAGCCGGGCGACAGGGGATACTAATGAAAAACTGTTTTTT. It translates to CASSRATGDTNEKLFF.

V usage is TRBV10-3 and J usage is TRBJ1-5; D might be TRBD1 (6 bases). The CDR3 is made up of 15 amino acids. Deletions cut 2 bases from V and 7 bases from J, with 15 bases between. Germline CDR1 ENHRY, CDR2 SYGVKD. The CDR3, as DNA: TGTGCCATCAGTGAGGGTGGTGGGGGCGAACAGCCCCAGCATTTT. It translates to CAISEGGGGEQPQHF.

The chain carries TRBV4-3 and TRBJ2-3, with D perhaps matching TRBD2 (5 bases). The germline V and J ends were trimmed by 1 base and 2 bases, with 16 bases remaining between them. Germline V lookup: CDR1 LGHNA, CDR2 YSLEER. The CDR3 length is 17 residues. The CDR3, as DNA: TGCGCCAGCAGCCAAGTGGAGGAGAGGAGGAACACAGATACGCAGTATTTT. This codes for CASSQVEERRNTDTQYF.

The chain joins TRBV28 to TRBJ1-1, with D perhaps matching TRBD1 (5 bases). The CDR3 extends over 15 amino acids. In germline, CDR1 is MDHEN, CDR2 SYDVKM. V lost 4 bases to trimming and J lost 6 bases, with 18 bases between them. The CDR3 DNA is TGTGCCAGCAGTTCAAGAGGGCCGGTGGGGGCTGAAGCTTTCTTT. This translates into CASSSRGPVGAEAFF.

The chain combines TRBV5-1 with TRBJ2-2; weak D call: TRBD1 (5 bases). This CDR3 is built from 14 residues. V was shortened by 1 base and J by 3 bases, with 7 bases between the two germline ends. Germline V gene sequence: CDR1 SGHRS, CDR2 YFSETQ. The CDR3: CASSLMTDTGELFF. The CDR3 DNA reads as TGCGCCAGCAGCTTGATGACAGACACCGGGGAGCTGTTTTTT.

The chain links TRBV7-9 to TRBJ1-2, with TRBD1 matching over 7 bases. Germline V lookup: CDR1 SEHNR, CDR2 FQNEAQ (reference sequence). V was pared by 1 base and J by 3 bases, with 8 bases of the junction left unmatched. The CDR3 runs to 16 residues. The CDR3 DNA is TGTGCCAGCAGCTTAGGCCCTTTTCAGGGGGACTATGGCTACACCTTC. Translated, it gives CASSLGPFQGDYGYTF.

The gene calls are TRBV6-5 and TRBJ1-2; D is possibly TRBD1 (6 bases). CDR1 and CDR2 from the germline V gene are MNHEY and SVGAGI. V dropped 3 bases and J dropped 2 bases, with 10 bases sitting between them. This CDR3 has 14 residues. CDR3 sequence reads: CASSYQGRNYGYTF. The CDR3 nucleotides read TGTGCCAGCAGTTATCAGGGGAGAAACTATGGCTACACCTTC.

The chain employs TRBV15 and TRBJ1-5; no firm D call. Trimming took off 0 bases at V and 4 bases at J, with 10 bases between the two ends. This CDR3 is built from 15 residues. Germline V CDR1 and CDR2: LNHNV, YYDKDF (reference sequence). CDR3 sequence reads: CATSRDNSQNQPQHF. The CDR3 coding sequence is TGTGCCACCAGCAGAGATAACAGCCAGAATCAGCCCCAGCATTTT.

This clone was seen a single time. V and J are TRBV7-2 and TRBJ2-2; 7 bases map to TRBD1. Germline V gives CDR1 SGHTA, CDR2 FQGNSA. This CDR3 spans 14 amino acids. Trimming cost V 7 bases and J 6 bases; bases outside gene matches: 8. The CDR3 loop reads CASTLIGTAGELFF. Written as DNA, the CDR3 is TGTGCCAGCACCCTTATTGGGACAGCCGGGGAGCTGTTTTTT.

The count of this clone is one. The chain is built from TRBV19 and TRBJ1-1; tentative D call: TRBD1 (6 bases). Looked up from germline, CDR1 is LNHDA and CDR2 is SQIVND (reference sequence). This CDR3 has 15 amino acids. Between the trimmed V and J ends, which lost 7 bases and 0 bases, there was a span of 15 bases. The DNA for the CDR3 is TGTGCCAGTACCGGACGGGCAGGGGTGAACACTGAAGCTTTCTTT. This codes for CASTGRAGVNTEAFF.

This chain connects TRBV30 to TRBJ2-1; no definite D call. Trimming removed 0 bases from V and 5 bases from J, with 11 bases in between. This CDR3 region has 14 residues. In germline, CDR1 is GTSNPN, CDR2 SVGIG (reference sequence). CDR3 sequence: CAWSVNSVNNEQFF. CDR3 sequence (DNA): TGTGCCTGGAGTGTAAACTCCGTCAACAATGAGCAGTTCTTC.

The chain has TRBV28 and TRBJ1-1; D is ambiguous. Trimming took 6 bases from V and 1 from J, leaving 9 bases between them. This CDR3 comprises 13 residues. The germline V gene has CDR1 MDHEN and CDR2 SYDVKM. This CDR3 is CASSLTWNTEAFF. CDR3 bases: TGTGCCAGCAGCTTGACATGGAACACTGAAGCTTTCTTT. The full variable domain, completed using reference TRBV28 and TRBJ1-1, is DVKVTQSSRYLVKRTGEKVFLECVQDMDHENMFWYRQDPGLGLRLIYFSYDVKMKEKGDIPEGYSVSREKKERFSLILESASTNQTSMYLCASSLTWNTEAFFGQGTRLTVV.

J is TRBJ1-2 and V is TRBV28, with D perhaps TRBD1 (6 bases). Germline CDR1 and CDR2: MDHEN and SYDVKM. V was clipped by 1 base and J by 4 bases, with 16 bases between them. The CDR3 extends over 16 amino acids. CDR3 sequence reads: CASSLSTSQGGYGYTF. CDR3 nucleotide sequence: TGTGCCAGCAGTTTATCCACATCACAGGGAGGCTATGGCTACACCTTC.

The CDR3 nucleotides read TGTGCCAGCAGGTGGTCCGCAGATACGCAGTATTTT. It is translated as CASRWSADTQYF. This chain uses TRBV6-1 with TRBJ2-3, with unresolved D. The CDR3 is 12 residues long. CDR1 is MNHNS and CDR2 is SASEGT in the germline V gene. Trimming pared 6 bases from V and 4 bases from J, leaving 8 bases between.

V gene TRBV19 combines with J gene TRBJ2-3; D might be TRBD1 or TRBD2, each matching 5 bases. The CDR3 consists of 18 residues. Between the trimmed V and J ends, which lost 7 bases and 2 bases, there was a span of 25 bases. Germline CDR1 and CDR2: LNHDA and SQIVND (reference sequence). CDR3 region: CASTPPKRGWYDTDTQYF. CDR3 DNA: TGTGCCAGTACCCCCCCGAAGAGGGGCTGGTACGACACAGATACGCAGTATTTT. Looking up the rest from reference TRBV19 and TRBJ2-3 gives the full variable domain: DGGITQSPKYLFRKEGQNVTLSCEQNLNHDAMYWYRQDPGQGLRLIYYSQIVNDFQKGDIAEGYSVSREKKESFPLTVTSAQKNPTAFYLCASTPPKRGWYDTDTQYFGPGTRLTVL.

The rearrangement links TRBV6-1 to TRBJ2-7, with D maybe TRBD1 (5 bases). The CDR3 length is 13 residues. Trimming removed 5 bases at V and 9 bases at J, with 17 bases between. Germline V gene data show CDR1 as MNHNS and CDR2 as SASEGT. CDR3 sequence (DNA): TGTGCCAGCAGTTCCACTGACTTCAGGGTGCAGTACTTC. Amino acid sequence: CASSSTDFRVQYF.

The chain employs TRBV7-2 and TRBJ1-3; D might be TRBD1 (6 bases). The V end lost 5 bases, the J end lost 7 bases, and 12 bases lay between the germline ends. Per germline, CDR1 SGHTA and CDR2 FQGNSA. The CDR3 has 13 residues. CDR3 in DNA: TGTGCCAGCAGCCCTCGGGGGCACAACACCATATATTTT. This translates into CASSPRGHNTIYF.

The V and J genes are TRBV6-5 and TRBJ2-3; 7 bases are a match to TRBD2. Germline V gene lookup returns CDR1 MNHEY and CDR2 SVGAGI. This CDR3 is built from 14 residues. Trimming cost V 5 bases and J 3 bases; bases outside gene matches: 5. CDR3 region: CASSLRTRTDTQYF. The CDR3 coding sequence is TGTGCCAGCAGTCTCCGGACTAGAACAGATACGCAGTATTTT.

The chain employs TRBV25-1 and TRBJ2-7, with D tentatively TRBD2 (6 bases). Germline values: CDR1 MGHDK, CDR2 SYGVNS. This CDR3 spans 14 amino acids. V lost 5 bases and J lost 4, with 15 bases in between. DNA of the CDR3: TGTGCCAGCAGTATCGGGGGTAGCTTTTACGAGCAGTACTTC. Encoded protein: CASSIGGSFYEQYF.

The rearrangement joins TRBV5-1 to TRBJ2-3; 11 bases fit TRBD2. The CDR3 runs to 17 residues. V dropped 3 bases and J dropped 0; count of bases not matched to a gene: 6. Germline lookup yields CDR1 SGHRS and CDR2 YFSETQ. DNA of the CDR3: TGCGCCAGCAGCTCGGGACTAGCGGAATATAGCACAGATACGCAGTATTTT. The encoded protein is CASSSGLAEYSTDTQYF.

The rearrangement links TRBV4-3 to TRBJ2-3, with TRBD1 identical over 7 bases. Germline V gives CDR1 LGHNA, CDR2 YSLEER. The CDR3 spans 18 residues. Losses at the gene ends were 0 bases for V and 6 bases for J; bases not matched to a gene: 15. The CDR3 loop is CASSQDYRAQGMGDTQYF. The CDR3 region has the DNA TGCGCCAGCAGCCAAGATTACCGGGCACAGGGGATGGGCGATACGCAGTATTTT.

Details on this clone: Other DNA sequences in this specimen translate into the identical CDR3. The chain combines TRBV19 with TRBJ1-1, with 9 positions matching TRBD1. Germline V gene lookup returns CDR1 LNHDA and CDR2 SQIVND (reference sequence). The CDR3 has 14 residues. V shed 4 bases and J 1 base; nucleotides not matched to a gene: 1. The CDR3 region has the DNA TGTGCCAGTAGTAGGGGACAGGGGAACACTGAAGCTTTCTTT. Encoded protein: CASSRGQGNTEAFF. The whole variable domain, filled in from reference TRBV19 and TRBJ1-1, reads DGGITQSPKYLFRKEGQNVTLSCEQNLNHDAMYWYRQDPGQGLRLIYYSQIVNDFQKGDIAEGYSVSREKKESFPLTVTSAQKNPTAFYLCASSRGQGNTEAFFGQGTRLTVV.

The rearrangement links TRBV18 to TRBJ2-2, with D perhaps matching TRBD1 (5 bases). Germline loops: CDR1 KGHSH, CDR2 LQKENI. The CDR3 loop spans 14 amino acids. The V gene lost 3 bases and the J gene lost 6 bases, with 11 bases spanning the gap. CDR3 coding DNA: TGTGCCAGCTCACCCCGAAGGGGTGCCGGGGAGCTGTTTTTT. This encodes CASSPRRGAGELFF.

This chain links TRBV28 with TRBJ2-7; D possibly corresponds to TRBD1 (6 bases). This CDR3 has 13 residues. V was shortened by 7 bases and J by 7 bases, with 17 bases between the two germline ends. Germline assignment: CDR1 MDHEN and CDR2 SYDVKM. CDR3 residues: CASKELGAREQYF. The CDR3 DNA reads TGTGCCAGCAAAGAACTGGGGGCGAGGGAGCAGTACTTC. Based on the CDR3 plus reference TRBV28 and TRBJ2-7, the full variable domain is DVKVTQSSRYLVKRTGEKVFLECVQDMDHENMFWYRQDPGLGLRLIYFSYDVKMKEKGDIPEGYSVSREKKERFSLILESASTNQTSMYLCASKELGAREQYFGPGTRLTVT.

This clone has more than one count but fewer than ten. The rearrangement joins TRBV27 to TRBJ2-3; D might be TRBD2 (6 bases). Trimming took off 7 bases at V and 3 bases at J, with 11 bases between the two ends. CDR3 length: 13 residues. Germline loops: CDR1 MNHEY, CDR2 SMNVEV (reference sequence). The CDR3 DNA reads TGTGCCAGCAAGATGGGGGGAACAGATACGCAGTATTTT. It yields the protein CASKMGGTDTQYF.